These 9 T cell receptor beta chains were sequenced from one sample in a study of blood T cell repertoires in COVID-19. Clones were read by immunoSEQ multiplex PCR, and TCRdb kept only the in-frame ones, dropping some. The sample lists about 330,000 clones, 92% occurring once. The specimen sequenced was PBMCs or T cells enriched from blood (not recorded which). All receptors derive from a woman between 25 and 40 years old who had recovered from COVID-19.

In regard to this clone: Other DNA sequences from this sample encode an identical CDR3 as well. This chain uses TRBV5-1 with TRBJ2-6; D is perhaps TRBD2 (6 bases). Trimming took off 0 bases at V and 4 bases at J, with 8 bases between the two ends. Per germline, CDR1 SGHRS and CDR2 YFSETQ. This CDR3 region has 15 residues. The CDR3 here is CASSLGGAGANVLTF. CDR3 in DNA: TGCGCCAGCAGCTTGGGCGGGGCCGGGGCCAACGTCCTGACTTTC.

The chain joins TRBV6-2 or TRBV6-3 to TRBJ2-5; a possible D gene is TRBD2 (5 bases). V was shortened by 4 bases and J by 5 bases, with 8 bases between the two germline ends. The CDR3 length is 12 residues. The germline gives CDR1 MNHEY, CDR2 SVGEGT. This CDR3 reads CASSSRGETQYF. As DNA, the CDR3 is TGTGCCAGCAGTTCCCGCGGGGAGACCCAGTACTTC.

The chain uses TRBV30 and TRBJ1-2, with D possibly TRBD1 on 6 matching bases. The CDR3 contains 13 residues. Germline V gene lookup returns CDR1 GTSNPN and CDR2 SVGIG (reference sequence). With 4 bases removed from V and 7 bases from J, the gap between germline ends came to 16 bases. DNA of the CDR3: TGTGCCTGGATGGGGGCGAATGTAGGTGGCTACACCTTC. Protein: CAWMGANVGGYTF.

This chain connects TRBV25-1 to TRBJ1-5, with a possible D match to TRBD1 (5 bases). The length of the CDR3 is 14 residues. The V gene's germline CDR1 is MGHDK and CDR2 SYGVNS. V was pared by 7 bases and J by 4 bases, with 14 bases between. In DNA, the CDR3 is TGTGCCAGCACTGTGACGGCAGGGAATCAGCCCCAGCATTTT. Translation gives CASTVTAGNQPQHF.

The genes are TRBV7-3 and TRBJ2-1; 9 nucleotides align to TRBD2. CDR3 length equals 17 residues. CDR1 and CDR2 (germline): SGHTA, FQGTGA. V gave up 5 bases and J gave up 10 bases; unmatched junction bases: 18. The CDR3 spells CASSPAYSGRGRGEQFF. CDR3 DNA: TGTGCCAGCAGCCCCGCTTATAGCGGGAGAGGCCGGGGGGAGCAGTTCTTC.

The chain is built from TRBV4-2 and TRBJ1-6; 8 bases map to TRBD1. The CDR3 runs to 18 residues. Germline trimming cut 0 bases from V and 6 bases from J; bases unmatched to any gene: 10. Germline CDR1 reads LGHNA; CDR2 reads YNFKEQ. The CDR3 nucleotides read TGTGCCAGCAGCCAAGATTTAAGTGGACAGGGAGGTAATTCACCCCTCCACTTT. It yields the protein CASSQDLSGQGGNSPLHF.

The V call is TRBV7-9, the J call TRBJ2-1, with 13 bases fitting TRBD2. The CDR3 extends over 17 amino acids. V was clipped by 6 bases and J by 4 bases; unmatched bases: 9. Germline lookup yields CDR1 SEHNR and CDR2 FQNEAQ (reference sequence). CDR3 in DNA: TGTGCCAGCAGGGAGGGACTAGCGGGGCTAAAATACAATGAGCAGTTCTTC. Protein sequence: CASREGLAGLKYNEQFF.

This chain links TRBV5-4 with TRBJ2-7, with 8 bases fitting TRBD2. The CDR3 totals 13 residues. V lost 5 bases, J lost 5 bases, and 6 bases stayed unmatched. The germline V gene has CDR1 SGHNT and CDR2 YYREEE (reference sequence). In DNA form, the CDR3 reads TGTGCCAGCAGGAGCGGGAGCGGCGACGAGCAGTACTTC. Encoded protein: CASRSGSGDEQYF.

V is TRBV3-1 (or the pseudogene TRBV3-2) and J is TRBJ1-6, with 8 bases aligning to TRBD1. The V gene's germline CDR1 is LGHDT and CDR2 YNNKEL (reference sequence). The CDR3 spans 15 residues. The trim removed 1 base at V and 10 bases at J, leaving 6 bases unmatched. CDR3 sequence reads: CASSQADRETSPLHF. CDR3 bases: TGTGCCAGCAGCCAAGCGGACAGGGAAACCTCACCCCTCCACTTT.